A single sample is the source of the 27 T cell receptor beta chains below, sequenced in a study of cytomegalovirus exposure and HLA in healthy donors. PCR employed 60 Vbeta and 13 Jbeta primers. Profiling relied on immunoSEQ multiplex PCR, and the TCRdb table lists in-frame clones only, not all of them. The sample carries 160,000 or so clones, more than 70% recorded once. Specimen: PBMCs. These receptors all stem from a man younger than 40 in good health and CMV-seronegative.

The chain joins TRBV2 to TRBJ2-7; 8 positions match TRBD2. The CDR3 contains 14 residues. Trimming cost V 3 bases and J 2 bases; bases outside gene matches: 3. Germline-derived CDR1 and CDR2 are SNHLY and FYNNEI. CDR3 coding DNA: TGTGCCAGCAGTGATGTAGCGGGGACCTACGAGCAGTACTTC. Residues: CASSDVAGTYEQYF.

The CDR3 nucleotides are TGTGCCAGCAGCCACTACGCCGGGACACAAGAGACCCAGTACTTC. Translated: CASSHYAGTQETQYF. V is TRBV14 and J is TRBJ2-5, with D possibly being TRBD1 (6 bases). The germline V and J ends were trimmed by 3 bases and 2 bases, with 13 bases remaining between them. The CDR3 contains 15 residues. CDR1 SGHDN and CDR2 FVKESK come from the germline V gene.

J is TRBJ1-1 and V is TRBV7-9; D unresolved. Between the trimmed V and J ends, which lost 5 bases and 4 bases, there was a span of 11 bases. This CDR3 region has 13 residues. Germline lookup yields CDR1 SEHNR and CDR2 FQNEAQ (reference sequence). The CDR3 region is CASSPPGSTEAFF. The CDR3, as DNA: TGTGCCAGCAGCCCCCCGGGGAGCACTGAAGCTTTCTTT.

V gene TRBV4-1 combines with J gene TRBJ1-5; 9 bases align to TRBD1. CDR3 length: 15 residues. Germline trimming cut 1 base from V and 5 bases from J; bases unmatched to any gene: 3. CDR1 MGHRA and CDR2 YSYEKL come from the germline V gene. The DNA for the CDR3 is TGCGCCAGCAGCCAAGGACAGGGGGTTTATCAGCCCCAGCATTTT. It codes for CASSQGQGVYQPQHF.

The chain employs TRBV19 and TRBJ2-7; tentatively, D is TRBD1 (6 bases). The germline V gene has CDR1 LNHDA and CDR2 SQIVND (reference sequence). Deletions cut 6 bases from V and 3 bases from J, with 12 bases between. This CDR3 is 13 amino acids long. This CDR3 is CASSRTGNYEQYF. As DNA, the CDR3 is TGTGCCAGTAGCCGTACAGGGAACTACGAGCAGTACTTC.

This chain links TRBV7-2 with TRBJ2-1; 12 positions match TRBD2. CDR1 and CDR2 (germline): SGHTA, FQGNSA. CDR3 length equals 17 residues. The V segment lost 1 base and the J segment 5 bases; nucleotides outside the gene matches: 6. The CDR3 loop reads CASSLVGRLAGDNEQFF. DNA of the CDR3: TGTGCCAGCAGCTTAGTTGGCAGACTAGCGGGAGACAATGAGCAGTTCTTC.

The chain recombines TRBV6-1 with TRBJ1-6; D ambiguous. Germline V gene data show CDR1 as MNHNS and CDR2 as SASEGT. The CDR3 sequence is 13 residues long. V gave up 0 bases and J gave up 14 bases, with 11 bases separating them. CDR3 region: CASSEARGWTLHF. Here the CDR3 DNA reads TGTGCCAGCAGTGAAGCCCGAGGTTGGACCCTCCACTTT.

The gene calls are TRBV2 and TRBJ2-7; 9 positions agree with TRBD2. With V trimmed by 2 bases and J by 5 bases, 7 bases remained unmatched. The CDR3 length is 15 residues. Germline CDR1 SNHLY, CDR2 FYNNEI. CDR3 amino acids: CASSELGLAPDEQYF. The CDR3 DNA reads TGTGCCAGCAGTGAATTGGGACTAGCCCCCGACGAGCAGTACTTC. Full variable domain (missing parts from reference TRBV2 and TRBJ2-7): EPEVTQTPSHQVTQMGQEVILRCVPISNHLYFYWYRQILGQKVEFLVSFYNNEISEKSEIFDDQFSVERPDGSNFTLKIRSTKLEDSAMYFCASSELGLAPDEQYFGPGTRLTVT.

The chain combines TRBV6-1 with TRBJ1-2, with D uncertain. The CDR3 sequence is 13 residues long. V dropped 7 bases and J dropped 0 bases, with 9 bases sitting between them. CDR1 and CDR2 (germline): MNHNS, SASEGT. The CDR3 region is CASTGSANYGYTF. DNA of the CDR3: TGTGCCAGCACTGGTTCGGCTAACTATGGCTACACCTTC.

The chain couples TRBV19 to TRBJ2-5; 8 bases agree with TRBD2. The CDR3 spans 13 residues. Germline V gene data show CDR1 as LNHDA and CDR2 as SQIVND (reference sequence). Germline trimming cut 6 bases from V and 3 bases from J; bases unmatched to any gene: 3. CDR3 DNA sequence: TGTGCCAGTAGACTAGCGGCTAAAGAGACCCAGTACTTC. As protein: CASRLAAKETQYF.

This chain uses TRBV10-1 with TRBJ1-5; TRBD1 might be the D (6 bases). Germline values: CDR1 WNHNN, CDR2 SYGVQD (reference sequence). This CDR3 contains 15 residues. V lost 0 bases and J 6 bases, leaving 12 bases between the germline ends. The CDR3 protein is CASSESGLGAQPQHF. DNA of the CDR3: TGCGCCAGCAGTGAGTCAGGGTTGGGGGCTCAGCCCCAGCATTTT.

On this clone: Other DNA sequences in the sample encode the same CDR3. The rearrangement links TRBV5-3 to TRBJ1-1; TRBD1 agrees at 9 bases. TRBV5-3 falls under the ORF class, with uncertain function. The V gene end was trimmed by 4 bases and the J gene end by 4 bases; junction bases not matched to a gene: 11. CDR3 length: 16 amino acids. The CDR3 nucleotides read TGTGCCAGAAGCCACGGGACAGGGTTGAATCCCACTGAAGCTTTCTTT. Residues: CARSHGTGLNPTEAFF.

V and J are TRBV7-6 and TRBJ2-7, with D unclear. V was trimmed by 5 bases and J by 3 bases, leaving 14 bases between them. CDR3 length: 14 amino acids. From germline, CDR1 is SGHVS and CDR2 FNYEAQ. The CDR3 here is CASSPRSHSYEQYF. DNA for the CDR3: TGTGCCAGCAGCCCACGCAGCCACAGCTACGAGCAGTACTTC.

V usage is TRBV10-3 and J usage is TRBJ2-1, with TRBD2 matching over 10 bases. With V trimmed by 0 bases and J by 9 bases, 8 bases remained unmatched. The CDR3 spans 16 residues. The germline V gene has CDR1 ENHRY and CDR2 SYGVKD. The CDR3 DNA reads TGTGCCATCAGTGAGTCTAGGTCTAGCGGGAGTCGTGAGCAGTTCTTC. This gives the protein CAISESRSSGSREQFF.

J is TRBJ1-1 and V is TRBV11-3; D call uncertain. The germline CDR1 and CDR2 sequences are SGHNT and YENEEA. The CDR3 runs 11 residues. V lost 1 base and J lost 6, with 3 bases in between. CDR3 coding DNA: TGTGCCAGCAGCTTAGCGGCTGAAGCTTTCTTT. Its translation: CASSLAAEAFF.

The chain couples TRBV4-2 to TRBJ2-3, with no clear D. CDR3 size: 15 residues. Trimming left V 1 base short and J 1 base short, with 9 bases between. CDR1 and CDR2 (germline): LGHNA, YNFKEQ. CDR3 bases: TGTGCCAGCAGCCAAGCCCTGTATGGCACAGATACGCAGTATTTT. It is translated as CASSQALYGTDTQYF.

The chain is built from TRBV19 and TRBJ1-4; D is undetermined. This CDR3 comprises 12 residues. Per germline, CDR1 LNHDA and CDR2 SQIVND (reference sequence). With 7 bases removed from V and 5 bases from J, the gap between germline ends came to 8 bases. CDR3 amino acids: CASTKRNEKLFF. CDR3 sequence (DNA): TGTGCCAGTACAAAACGGAATGAAAAACTGTTTTTT.

This chain joins TRBV2 and TRBJ1-6; 7 bases are shared with TRBD1. The trim removed 1 base at V and 6 bases at J, leaving 6 bases unmatched. CDR1 is SNHLY, CDR2 FYNNEI, per germline. This CDR3 comprises 16 residues. The CDR3 loop is CASSEERGQFNSPLHF. CDR3 sequence (DNA): TGTGCCAGCAGTGAAGAGAGGGGGCAGTTTAATTCACCCCTCCACTTT.

This clone was recorded only once. The V gene is TRBV5-1, the J gene TRBJ2-5; 8 nucleotides match TRBD1. The better agreement between TRBJ2-7 and the DNA end casts doubt on the J call. The CDR3 has 15 amino acids. From germline, CDR1 is SGHRS and CDR2 YFSETQ. CDR3 sequence (DNA): TGCGCCAGCAGCTTGAGTCGGACAGGGACCTACGAGCAGTACTTC. It yields the protein CASSLSRTGTYEQYF.

The chain is built from TRBV19 and TRBJ2-7; D is perhaps TRBD2 (6 bases). V lost 5 bases, J lost 4 bases, and 15 bases lay in between. CDR1 is LNHDA and CDR2 is SQIVND in the germline V gene (reference sequence). CDR3 size: 14 residues. CDR3 coding DNA: TGTGCCAGTAGTGGGGGGTATGGGACGTACGAGCAGTACTTC. Translating gives CASSGGYGTYEQYF.

As to this clone: This is likely a read error, given that the CDR3 carries no conserved phenylalanine or tryptophan at its end. The chain has TRBV6-1 and TRBJ1-1; possible D gene TRBD1, 6 bases. V lost 6 bases to trimming and J lost 1 base, with 9 bases between them. CDR3 length: 13 amino acids. Germline V CDR1 and CDR2: MNHNS, SASEGT. The CDR3 DNA is TGTGCCAGCAGGGAGGACAGGAACACTGAAGCTTTCCTT. It encodes CASREDRNTEAFL.

The chain is built from TRBV30 and TRBJ2-5; TRBD2 aligns across 8 bases. Germline CDR1 and CDR2: GTSNPN and SVGIG (reference sequence). The V segment lost 0 bases and the J segment 9 bases; nucleotides outside the gene matches: 6. CDR3 length: 13 residues. CDR3 DNA sequence: TGTGCCTGGAGTGTGACGGGGGGGTGGGCCCAGTACTTC. Translating gives CAWSVTGGWAQYF.

The chain couples TRBV5-1 to TRBJ2-2; TRBD2 agrees at 9 bases. This CDR3 has 17 residues. Germline trimming cut 2 bases from V and 1 base from J; bases unmatched to any gene: 6. Germline lookup yields CDR1 SGHRS and CDR2 YFSETQ. Here the CDR3 reads CASSFTLAGENTGELFF. In nucleotides, the CDR3 is TGCGCCAGCAGCTTCACCTTAGCGGGGGAGAACACCGGGGAGCTGTTTTTT.

The chain is built from TRBV11-1 and TRBJ1-3; D is possibly TRBD1 (5 bases). The CDR3 spans 13 residues. In germline, CDR1 is SGHAT, CDR2 FQDESV (reference sequence). Trimming shortened V by 8 bases and J by 3 bases, and 11 bases separated the two germline ends. For the CDR3, the DNA is TGTGCCAGCCGAAGGGGCTATGGAAACACCATATATTTT. Translation gives CASRRGYGNTIYF.

The rearrangement uses TRBV30 and TRBJ1-6; TRBD1 agrees at 7 bases. The germline V gene encodes CDR1 GTSNPN and CDR2 SVGIG (reference sequence). The CDR3 has 14 amino acids. The trim removed 2 bases at V and 7 bases at J, leaving 5 bases unmatched. This chain's CDR3 is CAWSSGTVNSPLHF. CDR3 sequence (DNA): TGTGCCTGGAGTTCCGGGACAGTGAATTCACCCCTCCACTTT.

The rearrangement links TRBV2 to TRBJ2-5; 11 bases line up with TRBD2. Per germline, CDR1 SNHLY and CDR2 FYNNEI. V trimming: 3 bases; J trimming: 3 bases; junction bases outside the gene matches: 9. This CDR3 region has 17 residues. CDR3 in DNA: TGTGCCAGCAGTGACGCTAGACTAGCGGGAAGAAAAGAGACCCAGTACTTC. Its protein is CASSDARLAGRKETQYF.

The rearrangement links TRBV5-6 to TRBJ2-3; 10 nucleotides agree with TRBD2. The CDR3 length is 14 residues. Per germline, CDR1 SGHDT and CDR2 YYEEEE. Trimming at V came to 6 bases and at J to 2 bases, leaving 3 bases not matched to a gene. The CDR3 bases are TGTGCCAGCAAAGGACTAGCGGACACAGATACGCAGTATTTT. Translating it yields CASKGLADTDTQYF.